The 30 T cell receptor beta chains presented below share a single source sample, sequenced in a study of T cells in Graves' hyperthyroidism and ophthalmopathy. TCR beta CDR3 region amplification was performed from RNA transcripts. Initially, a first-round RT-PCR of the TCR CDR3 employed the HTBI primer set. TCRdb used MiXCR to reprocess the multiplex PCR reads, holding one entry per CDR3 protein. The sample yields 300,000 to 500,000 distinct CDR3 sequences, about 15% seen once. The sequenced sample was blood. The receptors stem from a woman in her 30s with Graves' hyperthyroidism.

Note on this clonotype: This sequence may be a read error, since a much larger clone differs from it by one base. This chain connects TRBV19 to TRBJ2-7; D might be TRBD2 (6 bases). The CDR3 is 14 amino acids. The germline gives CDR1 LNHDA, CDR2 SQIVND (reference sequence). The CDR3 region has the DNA TGTGCCGGTAGTATGGGCGGGACGAACTACGAGCAGTACTTC. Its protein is CAGSMGGTNYEQYF.

CDR3 residues: CASSATSVSYNEQFF. CDR3 nucleotides: TGTGCCAGCAGTGCGACTAGCGTTTCCTACAATGAGCAGTTCTTC. V usage is TRBV6-4 and J usage is TRBJ2-1; TRBD2 agrees at 8 bases. CDR1 and CDR2 (germline): MRHNA, SNTAGT. There are 15 residues in the CDR3. Trimming cost V 4 bases and J 1 base; bases outside gene matches: 3.

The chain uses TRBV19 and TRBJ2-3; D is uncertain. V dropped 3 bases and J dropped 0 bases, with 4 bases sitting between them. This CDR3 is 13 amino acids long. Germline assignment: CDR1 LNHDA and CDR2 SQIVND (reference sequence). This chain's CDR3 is CASSMYSTDTQYF. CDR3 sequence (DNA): TGTGCCAGTAGTATGTACAGCACAGATACGCAGTATTTT. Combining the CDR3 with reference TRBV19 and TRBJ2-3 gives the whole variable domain DGGITQSPKYLFRKEGQNVTLSCEQNLNHDAMYWYRQDPGQGLRLIYYSQIVNDFQKGDIAEGYSVSREKKESFPLTVTSAQKNPTAFYLCASSMYSTDTQYFGPGTRLTVL.

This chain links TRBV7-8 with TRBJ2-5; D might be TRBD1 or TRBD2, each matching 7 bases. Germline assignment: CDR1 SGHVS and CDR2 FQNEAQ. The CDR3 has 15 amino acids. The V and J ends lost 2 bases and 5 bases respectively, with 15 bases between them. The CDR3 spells CASSLLGTAGETQYF. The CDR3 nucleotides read TGTGCCAGCAGCTTATTAGGGACAGCGGGGGAGACCCAGTACTTC.

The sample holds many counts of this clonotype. The CDR3 spells CASSFLSGQGNYNEQFF. The DNA of the CDR3 is TGTGCCAGCAGTTTTTTATCGGGACAGGGCAACTACAATGAGCAGTTCTTC. The genes are TRBV27 and TRBJ2-1; the match to TRBD1 covers 9 bases. Germline values: CDR1 MNHEY, CDR2 SMNVEV (reference sequence). The CDR3 is 17 amino acids. J was trimmed by 3 bases and V by 3 bases; bases with no gene match: 9.

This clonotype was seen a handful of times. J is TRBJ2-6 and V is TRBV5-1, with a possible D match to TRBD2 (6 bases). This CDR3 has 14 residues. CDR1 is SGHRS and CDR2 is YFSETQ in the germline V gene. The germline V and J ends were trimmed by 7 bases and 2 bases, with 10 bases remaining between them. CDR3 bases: TGCGCCAGCCGGGAGTACGCTGGGGCCAACGTCCTGACTTTC. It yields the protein CASREYAGANVLTF.

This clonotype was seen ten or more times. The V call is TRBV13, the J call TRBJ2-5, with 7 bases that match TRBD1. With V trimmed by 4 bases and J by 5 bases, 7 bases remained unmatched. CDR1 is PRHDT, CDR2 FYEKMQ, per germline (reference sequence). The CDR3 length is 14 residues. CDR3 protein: CASSSLDRKETQYF. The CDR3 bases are TGTGCCAGCAGCTCCTTGGACAGGAAGGAGACCCAGTACTTC.

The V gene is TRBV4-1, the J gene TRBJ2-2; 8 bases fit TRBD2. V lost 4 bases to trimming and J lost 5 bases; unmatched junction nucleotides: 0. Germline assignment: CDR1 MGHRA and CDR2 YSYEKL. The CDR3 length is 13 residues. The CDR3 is CASSPSGTGELFF. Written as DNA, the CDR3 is TGCGCCAGCAGCCCTAGCGGGACCGGGGAGCTGTTTTTT.

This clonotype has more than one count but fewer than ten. CDR3 protein: CASSPMGSHGYTF. CDR3 DNA sequence: TGCGCCAGCAGCCCGATGGGGTCCCATGGCTACACCTTC. The chain couples TRBV5-1 to TRBJ1-2, with D uncertain. The CDR3 contains 13 residues. Trimming left V 4 bases short and J 6 bases short, with 13 bases between. Per germline, CDR1 SGHRS and CDR2 YFSETQ.

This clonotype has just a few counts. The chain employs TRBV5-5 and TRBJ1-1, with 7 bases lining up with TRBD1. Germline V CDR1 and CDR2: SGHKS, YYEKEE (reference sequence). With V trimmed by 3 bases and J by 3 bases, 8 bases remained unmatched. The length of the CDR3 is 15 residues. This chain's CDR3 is CASSSPGTAYTEAFF. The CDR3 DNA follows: TGTGCCAGCAGCTCTCCCGGGACAGCCTACACTGAAGCTTTCTTT.

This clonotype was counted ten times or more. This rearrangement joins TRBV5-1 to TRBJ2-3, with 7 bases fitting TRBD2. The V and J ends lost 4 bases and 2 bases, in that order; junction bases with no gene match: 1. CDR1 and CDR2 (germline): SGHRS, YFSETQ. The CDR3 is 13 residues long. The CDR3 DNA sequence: TGCGCCAGCAGCCGGGACTACACAGATACGCAGTATTTT. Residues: CASSRDYTDTQYF.

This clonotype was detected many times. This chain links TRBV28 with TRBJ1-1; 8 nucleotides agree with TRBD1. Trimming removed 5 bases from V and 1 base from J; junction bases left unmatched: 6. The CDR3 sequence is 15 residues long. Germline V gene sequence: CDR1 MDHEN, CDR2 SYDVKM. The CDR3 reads CASSIGDRWNTEAFF. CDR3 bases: TGTGCCAGCAGTATAGGGGACAGGTGGAACACTGAAGCTTTCTTT.

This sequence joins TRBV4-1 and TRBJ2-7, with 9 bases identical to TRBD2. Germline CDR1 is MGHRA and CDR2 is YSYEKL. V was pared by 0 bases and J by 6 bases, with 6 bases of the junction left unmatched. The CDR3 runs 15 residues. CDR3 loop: CASSQEPGLAREQYF. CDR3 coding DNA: TGCGCCAGCAGCCAAGAGCCGGGACTAGCACGCGAGCAGTACTTC.

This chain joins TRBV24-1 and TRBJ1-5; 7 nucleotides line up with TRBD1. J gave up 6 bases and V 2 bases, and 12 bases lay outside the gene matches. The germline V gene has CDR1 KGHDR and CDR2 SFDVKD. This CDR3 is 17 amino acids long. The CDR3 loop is CATSDSGPQGVSQPQHF. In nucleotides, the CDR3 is TGTGCCACCAGTGATTCCGGACCTCAGGGGGTCTCTCAGCCCCAGCATTTT.

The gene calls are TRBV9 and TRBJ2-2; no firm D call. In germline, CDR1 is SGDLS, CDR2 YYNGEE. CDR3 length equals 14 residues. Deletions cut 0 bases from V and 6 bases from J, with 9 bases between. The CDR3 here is CASSVVGSSGELFF. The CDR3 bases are TGTGCCAGCAGCGTAGTGGGTAGTTCCGGGGAGCTGTTTTTT.

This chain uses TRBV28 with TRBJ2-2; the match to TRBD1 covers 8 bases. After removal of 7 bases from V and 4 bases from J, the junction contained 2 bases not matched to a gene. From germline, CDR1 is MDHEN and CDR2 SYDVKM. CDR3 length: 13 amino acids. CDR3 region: CASIGQGTGELFF. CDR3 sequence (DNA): TGTGCCAGCATTGGACAGGGCACCGGGGAGCTGTTTTTT.

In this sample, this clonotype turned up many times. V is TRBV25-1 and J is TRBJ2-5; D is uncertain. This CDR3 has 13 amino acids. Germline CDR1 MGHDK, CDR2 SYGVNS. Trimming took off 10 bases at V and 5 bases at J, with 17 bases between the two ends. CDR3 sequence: CATALTGWETQYF. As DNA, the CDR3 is TGTGCCACCGCGCTGACTGGGTGGGAGACCCAGTACTTC.

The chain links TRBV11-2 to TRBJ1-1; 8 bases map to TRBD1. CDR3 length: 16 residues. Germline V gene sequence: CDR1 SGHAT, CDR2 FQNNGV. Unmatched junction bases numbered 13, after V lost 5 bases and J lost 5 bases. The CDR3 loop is CASSPLMSRGHTEAFF. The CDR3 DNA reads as TGTGCCAGCAGCCCCCTCATGTCCAGGGGGCATACTGAAGCTTTCTTT.

The CDR3, as DNA: TGTGCCAGCAGCTTGGGACTAGCGGGAGGAGGGTACGAGCAGTACTTC. Translation: CASSLGLAGGGYEQYF. The J gene is TRBJ2-7, the V gene TRBV5-4, with TRBD2 identical over 13 bases. V lost 0 bases to trimming and J lost 4 bases; unmatched junction nucleotides: 4. The germline gives CDR1 SGHNT, CDR2 YYREEE (reference sequence). There are 16 residues in the CDR3.

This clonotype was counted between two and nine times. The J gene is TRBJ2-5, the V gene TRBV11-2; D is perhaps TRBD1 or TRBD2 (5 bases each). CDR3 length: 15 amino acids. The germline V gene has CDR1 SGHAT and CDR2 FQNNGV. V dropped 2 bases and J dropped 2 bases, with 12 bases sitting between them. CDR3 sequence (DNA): TGTGCCAGCAGCTTAAATGCGAGGGGTCAAGAGACCCAGTACTTC. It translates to CASSLNARGQETQYF.

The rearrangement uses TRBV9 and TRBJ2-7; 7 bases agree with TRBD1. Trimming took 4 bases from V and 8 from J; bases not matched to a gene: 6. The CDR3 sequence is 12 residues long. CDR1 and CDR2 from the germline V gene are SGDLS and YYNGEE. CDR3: CASSQTGSKQYF. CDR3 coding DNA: TGTGCCAGCAGCCAGACAGGGTCCAAGCAGTACTTC.

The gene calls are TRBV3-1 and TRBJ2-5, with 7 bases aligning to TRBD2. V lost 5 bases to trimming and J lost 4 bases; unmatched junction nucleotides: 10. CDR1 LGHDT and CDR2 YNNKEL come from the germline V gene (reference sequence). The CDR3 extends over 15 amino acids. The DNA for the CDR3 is TGTGCCAGCAGCGCGTCCGGGACTACTAGAGAGACCCAGTACTTC. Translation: CASSASGTTRETQYF.

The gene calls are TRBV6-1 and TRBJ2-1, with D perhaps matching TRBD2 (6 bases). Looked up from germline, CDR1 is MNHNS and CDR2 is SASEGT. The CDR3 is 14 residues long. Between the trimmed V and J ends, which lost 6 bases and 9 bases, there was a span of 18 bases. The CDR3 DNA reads TGTGCCAGCAGCCCCCGGGACTTGGGGCTTGAGCAGTTCTTC. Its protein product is CASSPRDLGLEQFF.

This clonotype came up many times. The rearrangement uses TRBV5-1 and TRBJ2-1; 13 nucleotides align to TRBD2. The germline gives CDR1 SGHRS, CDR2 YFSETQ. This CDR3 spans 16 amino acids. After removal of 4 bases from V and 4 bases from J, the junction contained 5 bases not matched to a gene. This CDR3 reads CASSAQLAGGYNEQFF. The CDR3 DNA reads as TGCGCCAGCAGCGCCCAACTAGCGGGAGGGTACAATGAGCAGTTCTTC. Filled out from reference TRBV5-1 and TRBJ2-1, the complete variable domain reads KAGVTQTPRYLIKTRGQQVTLSCSPISGHRSVSWYQQTPGQGLQFLFEYFSETQRNKGNFPGRFSGRQFSNSRSEMNVSTLELGDSALYLCASSAQLAGGYNEQFFGPGTRLTVL.

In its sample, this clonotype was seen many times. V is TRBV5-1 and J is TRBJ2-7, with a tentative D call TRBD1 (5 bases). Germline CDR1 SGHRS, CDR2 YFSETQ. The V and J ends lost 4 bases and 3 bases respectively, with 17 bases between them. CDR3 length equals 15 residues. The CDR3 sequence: CASSVTGSGVYEQYF. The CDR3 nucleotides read TGCGCCAGCAGCGTTACAGGCAGTGGGGTCTACGAGCAGTACTTC.

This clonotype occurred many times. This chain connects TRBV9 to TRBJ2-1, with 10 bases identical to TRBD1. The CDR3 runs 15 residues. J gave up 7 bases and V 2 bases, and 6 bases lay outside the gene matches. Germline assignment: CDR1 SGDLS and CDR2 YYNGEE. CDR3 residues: CASSVWTGGENEQFF. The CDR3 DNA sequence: TGTGCCAGCAGCGTTTGGACAGGGGGAGAAAATGAGCAGTTCTTC.

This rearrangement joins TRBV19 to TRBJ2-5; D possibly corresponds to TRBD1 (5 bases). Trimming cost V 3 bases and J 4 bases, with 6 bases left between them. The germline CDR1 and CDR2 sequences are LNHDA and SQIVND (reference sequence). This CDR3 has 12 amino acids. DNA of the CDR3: TGTGCCAGTAGTATGGGGCGAGAGACCCAGTACTTC. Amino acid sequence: CASSMGRETQYF.

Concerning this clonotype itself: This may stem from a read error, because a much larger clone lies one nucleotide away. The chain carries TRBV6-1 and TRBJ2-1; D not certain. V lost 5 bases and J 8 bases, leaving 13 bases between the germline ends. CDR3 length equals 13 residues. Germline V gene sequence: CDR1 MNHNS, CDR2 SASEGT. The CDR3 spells CASSPETIDEQFF. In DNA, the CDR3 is TGTGCCAGCAGTCCCGAGACAATCGATGAGCAGTTCTTC.

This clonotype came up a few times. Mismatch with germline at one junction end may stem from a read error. CDR3 sequence reads: CAGSPGVPSTDTQYF. The CDR3 bases are TGCGCCGGCAGCCCGGGGGTGCCAAGCACAGATACGCAGTATTTT. This chain links TRBV5-1 with TRBJ2-3, with D perhaps TRBD2 (6 bases). Germline CDR1 reads SGHRS; CDR2 reads YFSETQ. This CDR3 comprises 15 residues.

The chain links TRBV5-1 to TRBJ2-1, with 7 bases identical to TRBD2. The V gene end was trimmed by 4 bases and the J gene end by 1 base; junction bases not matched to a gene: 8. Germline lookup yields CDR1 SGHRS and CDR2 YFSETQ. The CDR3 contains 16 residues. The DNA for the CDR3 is TGCGCCAGCAGCGCCGGCGGGAGAGAGTCCTACAATGAGCAGTTCTTC. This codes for CASSAGGRESYNEQFF.